The rows below give T cell receptor beta chains drawn from one sample of a study of T cell changes during pregnancy in multiple sclerosis. Method: immunoSEQ multiplex PCR; TCRdb's copy keeps in-frame clones and lacks some. The data contain roughly 48,000 clones, approximately 95% of them singletons. Specimen: CD4+ T cells from peripheral blood mononuclear cells, collected in the first trimester of pregnancy. These receptors all come from a female donor with multiple sclerosis, enrolled in a pregnancy study. CDR3s leave out the opening cysteine and the closing phenylalanine or tryptophan. The D gene is left open where the match is weak.

D: NA; V: TRBV30; J: TRBJ2-3; CDR3: AWSGTVTDTQY
D: NA; V: TRBV7-2; J: TRBJ2-1; CDR3: ASSPTSSSYNEQF
D: TRBD1; V: TRBV4-2; J: TRBJ2-7; CDR3: ASSLGQGGVRHEQY
D: TRBD1; V: TRBV2; J: TRBJ1-4; CDR3: ASRVTGVDEKLF
D: TRBD2; V: TRBV5-1; J: TRBJ2-1; CDR3: ASSLEGLAGAPASYNEQF
D: TRBD1; V: TRBV6-5; J: TRBJ2-7; CDR3: ASSQGQHEQY
D: NA; V: TRBV28; J: TRBJ1-4; CDR3: ASRLRGARDEKLF
D: NA; V: TRBV4-1; J: TRBJ2-3; CDR3: ASSPGDGTQSTDTQY
D: NA; V: TRBV5-1; J: TRBJ2-1; CDR3: ASSPRVNNEQF
D: TRBD1; V: TRBV6-1; J: TRBJ1-3; CDR3: ASSEALRTGSGNTIY
D: NA; V: TRBV5-6; J: TRBJ1-2; CDR3: ASSFGGRGYT
D: TRBD2; V: TRBV5-4; J: TRBJ2-3; CDR3: ASSHSGGGADTQY
D: NA; V: TRBV6-7; J: TRBJ1-1; CDR3: ASSYEGPTHGNTEAF
D: NA; V: TRBV19; J: TRBJ1-1; CDR3: ASSITGGEAF
D: TRBD1; V: TRBV19; J: TRBJ2-7; CDR3: ASRGDRSSYEQY
D: NA; V: TRBV7-9; J: TRBJ2-7; CDR3: ASSGRQDPISYEQY
D: TRBD1; V: TRBV29-1; J: TRBJ1-4; CDR3: SAGGQGAKDEKLF
D: NA; V: TRBV11-2; J: TRBJ1-1; CDR3: ASSLEWGRSNTEAF
D: NA; V: TRBV5-6; J: TRBJ1-4; CDR3: ASSRISTGTTNEKLF
D: NA; V: TRBV5-1; J: TRBJ1-6; CDR3: ASSLRQITSSYNSPLH
D: NA; V: TRBV6-1; J: TRBJ1-3; CDR3: ASSDLRGYENTIY
D: NA; V: TRBV9; J: TRBJ2-7; CDR3: ASSVAADSYEQY
D: NA; V: TRBV7-3; J: TRBJ1-4; CDR3: ASSSGQMEKLF
D: NA; V: TRBV5-5; J: TRBJ2-1; CDR3: ASSLSAGALYNEQF
D: TRBD1; V: TRBV18; J: TRBJ2-5; CDR3: ASSPQGEETQY
D: NA; V: TRBV4-2; J: TRBJ1-1; CDR3: ASSQDGGAMNTEAF
D: NA; V: TRBV9; J: TRBJ2-7; CDR3: ASSVAHAGSYEQY
D: NA; V: TRBV5-1; J: TRBJ2-7; CDR3: ASSLGPVHSYEQY
D: TRBD1; V: TRBV14; J: TRBJ2-1; CDR3: ASRRTGAPNEQF
D: TRBD1; V: TRBV27; J: TRBJ1-4; CDR3: ASSLIGTGTEKLF
D: TRBD2; V: TRBV7-3; J: TRBJ2-1; CDR3: ASSLKLAGADEQF
D: NA; V: TRBV10-3; J: TRBJ2-1; CDR3: ATKHRALMGNEQF
D: TRBD2; V: TRBV6-1; J: TRBJ2-1; CDR3: ASSEGVSAGDYNEQF
D: NA; V: TRBV5-4; J: TRBJ2-1; CDR3: ASSLGGGPYNEQF
D: NA; V: TRBV19; J: TRBJ1-5; CDR3: ASSIPQGRANQPQH
D: TRBD1; V: TRBV7-6; J: TRBJ2-2; CDR3: ASSLNGERGGCEGTGELF
D: NA; V: TRBV2; J: TRBJ1-4; CDR3: ASEQELREKLF
D: TRBD1; V: TRBV18; J: TRBJ1-5; CDR3: ASSPRQGEGNQPQH
D: TRBD2; V: TRBV6-5; J: TRBJ2-3; CDR3: ASSYGGERTDTQY
D: NA; V: TRBV7-9; J: TRBJ1-1; CDR3: ASSPNRENTEAF
D: TRBD1; V: TRBV7-8; J: TRBJ1-2; CDR3: ASSFTDRILGGYT
D: TRBD2; V: TRBV13; J: TRBJ2-5; CDR3: ASTPGTSGFGETQY
D: TRBD2; V: TRBV5-6; J: TRBJ2-3; CDR3: ASSSELAGATTDTQY
D: TRBD2; V: TRBV6-1; J: TRBJ2-1; CDR3: ASRLSGVWDEQF
D: TRBD1; V: TRBV9; J: TRBJ1-2; CDR3: ASSKPGDRGLGYT
D: TRBD1; V: TRBV5-3; J: TRBJ1-5; CDR3: ARSEPGQGQNNQPQH
D: NA; V: TRBV6-5; J: TRBJ2-5; CDR3: ASSYMGLGQETQY
D: TRBD2; V: TRBV6-5; J: TRBJ2-5; CDR3: ASSSGGLAGRETQY
D: NA; V: TRBV11-3; J: TRBJ2-5; CDR3: ASSLGPTGNQETQY
D: TRBD1; V: TRBV5-4; J: TRBJ1-1; CDR3: ASQQGPGGTEAF
D: TRBD1; V: TRBV29-1; J: TRBJ1-5; CDR3: SVTGANQPQH
D: NA; V: TRBV9; J: TRBJ1-3; CDR3: ASSGGGYNGNTIY
D: NA; V: TRBV28; J: TRBJ1-6; CDR3: ASSLRARVSPLH
D: NA; V: TRBV29-1; J: TRBJ2-7; CDR3: SVTSSSYEQY
D: NA; V: TRBV6-5; J: TRBJ1-2; CDR3: ASSYSSVYGYT